Shown below are 30 T cell receptor beta chains from a single sample sequenced in a study of OX40 agonist ivuxolimab in advanced cancers. Method: immunoSEQ multiplex PCR; TCRdb's copy keeps in-frame clones and lacks some. The sample yields 13,000 to 15,000 clones, about 75% seen once. Source: CD4+ or CD8+ T cells sorted from blood, taken in a trial of the OX40 agonist ivuxolimab. Receptors were obtained from an adult with an advanced solid tumor such as melanoma, head and neck, liver or kidney cancer.

V is TRBV4-1 and J is TRBJ2-7; D is uncertain. The CDR3 totals 17 residues. CDR1 is MGHRA, CDR2 YSYEKL, per germline. V lost 0 bases to trimming and J lost 0 bases, with 15 bases between them. DNA for the CDR3: TGCGCCAGCAGCCAAGATGCGGACGCTAAATTCTCCTACGAGCAGTACTTC. Amino acid sequence: CASSQDADAKFSYEQYF.

This clone was seen once. CDR3 amino acids: CASSLESSYNEQFF. The CDR3 DNA is TGTGCCAGCAGTTTAGAGAGCTCCTACAATGAGCAGTTCTTC. The chain is built from TRBV28 and TRBJ2-1; no definite D call. Deletions cut 2 bases from V and 0 bases from J, with 5 bases between. This CDR3 has 14 residues. Germline CDR1 and CDR2: MDHEN and SYDVKM. The whole variable domain, filled in from reference TRBV28 and TRBJ2-1, reads DVKVTQSSRYLVKRTGEKVFLECVQDMDHENMFWYRQDPGLGLRLIYFSYDVKMKEKGDIPEGYSVSREKKERFSLILESASTNQTSMYLCASSLESSYNEQFFGPGTRLTVL.

V and J are TRBV6-5 and TRBJ2-7, with D maybe TRBD1 (6 bases). V lost 5 bases and J 6 bases, leaving 11 bases between the germline ends. This CDR3 has 12 amino acids. CDR1 is MNHEY, CDR2 SVGAGI, per germline. DNA of the CDR3: TGTGCCAGCAGTCCAGGGGACACCGAGCAGTACTTC. It translates to CASSPGDTEQYF.

This sequence joins TRBV28 and TRBJ1-5, with 10 bases that match TRBD1. V lost 4 bases to trimming and J lost 4 bases; unmatched junction nucleotides: 4. The CDR3 sequence is 15 residues long. CDR1 and CDR2 (germline): MDHEN, SYDVKM. In DNA, the CDR3 is TGTGCCAGCAGTTCGGACAGGGGGGTGAATCAGCCCCAGCATTTT. This codes for CASSSDRGVNQPQHF. Full variable domain (missing parts from reference TRBV28 and TRBJ1-5): DVKVTQSSRYLVKRTGEKVFLECVQDMDHENMFWYRQDPGLGLRLIYFSYDVKMKEKGDIPEGYSVSREKKERFSLILESASTNQTSMYLCASSSDRGVNQPQHFGDGTRLSIL.

The chain is built from TRBV11-2 and TRBJ1-4, with D uncertain. The V and J ends lost 5 bases and 4 bases respectively, with 11 bases between them. Germline CDR1 and CDR2: SGHAT and FQNNGV. The CDR3 contains 14 residues. CDR3 nucleotide sequence: TGTGCCAGCAGCCGCATGCGGGGTAATGAAAAACTGTTTTTT. Its protein product is CASSRMRGNEKLFF.

The rearrangement links TRBV19 to TRBJ2-1, with 8 bases that match TRBD2. The CDR3 covers 14 residues. V shed 1 base and J 5 bases; nucleotides not matched to a gene: 1. Germline V gene sequence: CDR1 LNHDA, CDR2 SQIVND (reference sequence). This CDR3 is CASSIAGGNNEQFF. The CDR3 DNA reads as TGTGCCAGTAGTATAGCGGGGGGGAACAATGAGCAGTTCTTC.

The chain links TRBV5-8 to TRBJ1-5; D uncertain. Trimming shortened V by 1 base and J by 5 bases, and 1 base separated the two germline ends. Germline V gene sequence: CDR1 SGHTS, CDR2 YDEGEE. The CDR3 contains 11 residues. The CDR3 here is CASSLYQPQHF. CDR3 nucleotide sequence: TGTGCCAGCAGCTTGTATCAGCCCCAGCATTTT.

The CDR3: CSVELSSELNYEQYF. CDR3 coding DNA: TGCAGCGTTGAACTCTCTAGCGAGCTAAACTACGAGCAGTACTTC. The chain joins TRBV29-1 to TRBJ2-7, with D possibly being TRBD2 (6 bases). V shed 2 bases and J shed 3 bases, with 17 bases lying between them. CDR1 SQVTM and CDR2 ANQGSEA come from the germline V gene. The CDR3 length is 15 residues.

The genes are TRBV19 and TRBJ1-5, with a possible D match to TRBD1 (5 bases). The germline V gene encodes CDR1 LNHDA and CDR2 SQIVND (reference sequence). Trimming shortened V by 7 bases and J by 3 bases, and 16 bases separated the two germline ends. The CDR3 is 15 amino acids. The CDR3 sequence is CASTRGTQSNQPQHF. The CDR3 coding sequence is TGTGCCAGTACACGCGGGACCCAATCCAATCAGCCCCAGCATTTT.

The V and J genes are TRBV7-9 and TRBJ2-1; D is perhaps TRBD2 (6 bases). Looked up from germline, CDR1 is SEHNR and CDR2 is FQNEAQ (reference sequence). Trimming took off 5 bases at V and 12 bases at J, with 11 bases between the two ends. The CDR3 sequence is 11 residues long. CDR3 DNA: TGTGCCAGCAGCCCAACCGGGGGGCAGTTCTTC. Its translation: CASSPTGGQFF.

The chain is built from TRBV28 and TRBJ2-1; D is undetermined. The germline CDR1 and CDR2 sequences are MDHEN and SYDVKM. Trimming took 3 bases from V and 8 from J, leaving 5 bases between them. The CDR3 length is 11 residues. CDR3 DNA sequence: TGTGCCAGCAGTTTCGAGGATGAGCAGTTCTTC. This encodes CASSFEDEQFF.

V is TRBV9 and J is TRBJ1-2; the D gene is possibly TRBD1 (5 bases). CDR1 and CDR2 from the germline V gene are SGDLS and YYNGEE. The CDR3 loop spans 11 amino acids. V was trimmed by 3 bases and J by 8 bases, leaving 8 bases between them. In DNA, the CDR3 is TGTGCCAGCAGCGCCCGGGGGGGCTACACCTTC. Translated, it gives CASSARGGYTF.

The V gene is TRBV7-9, the J gene TRBJ2-5; 10 bases align to TRBD2. With the DNA end fitting TRBJ2-7 better, the J assignment may be wrong. Germline loops: CDR1 SEHNR, CDR2 FQNEAQ (reference sequence). The CDR3 is 17 residues long. CDR3 loop: CASSPGSGGLSSYEQYF. CDR3 DNA sequence: TGTGCCAGCAGCCCCGGTAGCGGGGGGTTAAGCTCCTACGAGCAGTACTTC.

The chain employs TRBV27 and TRBJ1-2, with D perhaps TRBD1 (5 bases). V lost 2 bases and J lost 3, with 7 bases in between. The CDR3 sequence is 13 residues long. Germline-derived CDR1 and CDR2 are MNHEY and SMNVEV (reference sequence). The CDR3 bases are TGTGCCAGCAGTTTACGAGGGGACTATGGCTACACCTTC. This codes for CASSLRGDYGYTF.

The chain carries TRBV4-3 and TRBJ2-7; D possibly matches TRBD1 or TRBD2 (5 bases each). The CDR3 totals 15 residues. Germline CDR1 and CDR2: LGHNA and YSLEER. The V end lost 0 bases, the J end lost 0 bases, and 9 bases lay between the germline ends. Here the CDR3 reads CASSQEGTSSYEQYF. The CDR3 bases are TGCGCCAGCAGCCAAGAAGGGACGAGCTCCTACGAGCAGTACTTC.

On this clone itself: One end of the junction is discordant with germline, which a read error may explain. The rearrangement links TRBV4-3 to TRBJ2-7; no firm D call. Germline-derived CDR1 and CDR2 are LGHNA and YSLEER. The CDR3 length is 13 residues. CDR3 coding DNA: TGCGCCAGCAGCCAAGATATCTCCCACGAGCAGTACTTC. Protein product: CASSQDISHEQYF.

The rearrangement links TRBV5-1 to TRBJ1-1; D ambiguous. CDR3 length equals 16 residues. Germline V CDR1 and CDR2: SGHRS, YFSETQ. V lost 0 bases and J 1 base, leaving 13 bases between the germline ends. The CDR3 spells CASSLGWAGENTEAFF. CDR3 DNA sequence: TGCGCCAGCAGCTTGGGTTGGGCAGGCGAGAACACTGAAGCTTTCTTT. Full variable domain (remainder filled in from reference TRBV5-1 and TRBJ1-1): KAGVTQTPRYLIKTRGQQVTLSCSPISGHRSVSWYQQTPGQGLQFLFEYFSETQRNKGNFPGRFSGRQFSNSRSEMNVSTLELGDSALYLCASSLGWAGENTEAFFGQGTRLTVV.

V usage is TRBV2 and J usage is TRBJ2-7; D is unresolved. CDR1 and CDR2 from the germline V gene are SNHLY and FYNNEI. The CDR3 sequence is 14 residues long. V lost 4 bases and J lost 2, with 12 bases in between. The CDR3 DNA reads TGTGCCAGCAGTGCGGCTAGGCCCCCCTACGAGCAGTACTTC. Protein sequence: CASSAARPPYEQYF.

The J gene is TRBJ1-5, the V gene TRBV7-6; D is perhaps TRBD1 (5 bases). Germline V gene lookup returns CDR1 SGHVS and CDR2 FNYEAQ. The ends were cut back, 1 base at V and 4 bases at J, with 8 bases in the middle. This CDR3 is built from 14 residues. The chain's CDR3 is CASSLGGYNQPQHF. The CDR3, as DNA: TGTGCCAGCAGCTTAGGGGGGTATAATCAGCCCCAGCATTTT.

The sample holds a few counts of this clone. This rearrangement joins TRBV9 to TRBJ2-1; maybe TRBD1 (6 bases). There are 15 residues in the CDR3. Germline V gene lookup returns CDR1 SGDLS and CDR2 YYNGEE. Trimming took off 1 base at V and 8 bases at J, with 16 bases between the two ends. CDR3 coding DNA: TGTGCCAGCAGCGTAACGGGAAACAGGGACGATGAGCAGTTCTTC. Translated, it gives CASSVTGNRDDEQFF.

This chain joins TRBV19 and TRBJ1-2; tentative D call: TRBD1 (5 bases). The CDR3 consists of 12 residues. V gave up 6 bases and J gave up 8 bases, with 13 bases separating them. Germline V gene lookup returns CDR1 LNHDA and CDR2 SQIVND (reference sequence). The CDR3 DNA reads TGTGCCAGTAGGCAGGGTGCTGGCGGCTACACCTTC. Translating gives CASRQGAGGYTF.

This chain uses TRBV27 with TRBJ2-1; 7 positions match TRBD2. After removal of 1 base from V and 4 bases from J, the junction contained 4 bases not matched to a gene. The CDR3 has 15 residues. CDR1 and CDR2 from the germline V gene are MNHEY and SMNVEV (reference sequence). The CDR3 DNA reads TGTGCCAGCAGTTTATGGACTAGGGGTTACAATGAGCAGTTCTTC. Protein: CASSLWTRGYNEQFF.

The chain combines TRBV28 with TRBJ2-7; D gene ambiguous. Trimming stripped 2 bases from V and 3 bases from J, with 11 bases between. This CDR3 is built from 14 residues. Germline V gene sequence: CDR1 MDHEN, CDR2 SYDVKM. CDR3 DNA: TGTGCCAGCAGTTTAATTACGGAAGACTACGAGCAGTACTTC. This sequence encodes CASSLITEDYEQYF. Full variable domain (remainder filled in from reference TRBV28 and TRBJ2-7): DVKVTQSSRYLVKRTGEKVFLECVQDMDHENMFWYRQDPGLGLRLIYFSYDVKMKEKGDIPEGYSVSREKKERFSLILESASTNQTSMYLCASSLITEDYEQYFGPGTRLTVT.

The gene calls are TRBV27 and TRBJ2-7, with 7 bases fitting TRBD1. The CDR3 runs 15 residues. Germline-derived CDR1 and CDR2 are MNHEY and SMNVEV (reference sequence). The V and J ends lost 9 bases and 6 bases, in that order; junction bases with no gene match: 17. The CDR3 spells CASSTGEQVPSEQYF. In DNA form, the CDR3 reads TGTGCCAGTTCAACAGGGGAGCAAGTCCCTAGCGAGCAGTACTTC.

As DNA, the CDR3 is TGTGCCAGTAGCCCGGGACAGGGAAGCAATCAGCCCCAGCATTTT. Translated: CASSPGQGSNQPQHF. The genes are TRBV19 and TRBJ1-5, with 9 bases lining up with TRBD1. CDR3 length equals 15 residues. CDR1 and CDR2 from the germline V gene are LNHDA and SQIVND (reference sequence). J was trimmed by 1 base and V by 6 bases; bases with no gene match: 4.

This chain connects TRBV11-2 to TRBJ1-4; TRBD1 might be the D (6 bases). The CDR3 contains 15 residues. CDR1 SGHAT and CDR2 FQNNGV come from the germline V gene. Trimming pared 5 bases from V and 0 bases from J, leaving 10 bases between. In DNA, the CDR3 is TGTGCCAGCAGCCCCACAGGGACAACTAATGAAAAACTGTTTTTT. It is translated as CASSPTGTTNEKLFF.

CDR3 region: CASSATGTSGSKTIYEQFF. DNA of the CDR3: TGTGCCAGCAGTGCCACCGGGACTAGCGGGAGCAAAACTATATATGAGCAGTTCTTC. The chain joins TRBV6-1 to TRBJ2-1; 14 nucleotides match TRBD2. With 4 bases clipped from V and 8 bases from J, the junction kept 16 bases outside the gene matches. The length of the CDR3 is 19 residues. Germline CDR1 reads MNHNS; CDR2 reads SASEGT.

The V gene is TRBV19, the J gene TRBJ2-1; D gene ambiguous. The ends were cut back, 4 bases at V and 1 base at J, with 5 bases in the middle. Germline V gene sequence: CDR1 LNHDA, CDR2 SQIVND (reference sequence). This CDR3 has 13 amino acids. CDR3 loop: CASSKTSYNEQFF. The CDR3, as DNA: TGTGCCAGTAGTAAAACGTCCTACAATGAGCAGTTCTTC.

The chain has TRBV10-3 and TRBJ1-4; 7 bases are shared with TRBD1. CDR1 and CDR2 from the germline V gene are ENHRY and SYGVKD. This CDR3 is built from 14 residues. The ends lost 2 bases at V and 6 bases at J; junction bases unmatched: 3. CDR3 sequence reads: CAISEGGGDEKLFF. The CDR3 region has the DNA TGTGCCATCAGTGAGGGAGGGGGCGATGAAAAACTGTTTTTT.

The V call is TRBV7-9, the J call TRBJ1-2; D is perhaps TRBD1 (5 bases). The length of the CDR3 is 12 residues. The germline V gene has CDR1 SEHNR and CDR2 FQNEAQ (reference sequence). V was clipped by 3 bases and J by 8 bases, with 10 bases between them. The chain's CDR3 is CASSFAGQGYTF. The CDR3 bases are TGTGCCAGCAGCTTCGCAGGGCAGGGCTACACCTTC.